Reported below is one TCR beta chain. Its matching antigen is unknown. This sample is drawn from a study of shared clonotypes between healthy human individuals. Overall study findings and caveats: Researchers sampled only blood; tissue repertoires likely differ. Few donors limited the genetic and exposure-history diversity represented.

CD45RO+ cells joined CCR7-negative CD45RA+ TemRA cells to form CD8 memory. TCRdb keeps only in-frame clones here, not all; method: immunoSEQ multiplex PCR. There are roughly 720,000 clones in the sample; less than 95% occur only once, and 30% to 35% lies in the top ten. The CDR3 contains 18 residues. Germline V gene sequence: CDR1 SGHAT, CDR2 FQNNGV. V was clipped by 1 base and J by 3 bases; unmatched bases: 13. The sequence came from a man between 18 and 29 years old in good health. Some clones in this sample may be carry-over from other donors' samples. The sequenced material came from memory CD8+ T cells from PBMCs. Subset here: CD45RO+ cells pooled with CCR7-negative TemRA cells. The V gene is TRBV11-2, the J gene TRBJ2-7; 9 bases agree with TRBD2. CDR3 in amino acids: CASSLAARGSGSLYEQYF. The CDR3 coding sequence is TGTGCCAGCAGCTTAGCCGCGCGTGGTAGCGGGAGTCTCTACGAGCAGTACTTC.